Presented here are 6 T cell receptor beta chains from one specimen sequenced in a study of CD8 T cells in ankylosing spondylitis. Study-level results: About 8 highly homologous variants made up a TCR beta motif, and this motif appeared characteristic of ankylosing spondylitis blood.

What these receptors recognize is not known. One entry per CDR3 protein, called by TCRdb with MiXCR from the 5' RACE reads. The profile covers 670,000 or so distinct CDR3 sequences, with 15% to 20% appearing a single time and around a fifth taken by the ten largest. Sequencing used blood, either unsorted or a sorted T cell fraction (not recorded which). Receptor source: a male donor with ankylosing spondylitis.

This clonotype was observed a few times. The chain recombines TRBV12-3 or TRBV12-4 with TRBJ1-5; TRBD1 agrees at 12 bases. J was trimmed by 8 bases and V by 3 bases; bases with no gene match: 8. This CDR3 has 16 residues. CDR3 region: CASSFGGTGGKEPQHF. The CDR3 DNA reads as TGTGCCAGCAGTTTTGGTGGGACAGGGGGCAAGGAGCCCCAGCATTTT.

The chain has TRBV20-1 and TRBJ2-7, with D perhaps TRBD1 (5 bases). V was cut by 4 bases and J by 2 bases, with 15 bases left in between. This CDR3 spans 14 amino acids. The germline CDR1 and CDR2 sequences are DFQATT and SNEGSKA (reference sequence). The CDR3 DNA follows: TGCAGTGCTATCCAGCCCCAGGGAACCTACGAGCAGTACTTC. This codes for CSAIQPQGTYEQYF.

The rearrangement joins TRBV7-6 to TRBJ2-1; either TRBD1 or TRBD2 may supply D (5 bases each). The CDR3 runs to 14 residues. V was cut by 8 bases and J by 0 bases, with 11 bases left in between. Germline V CDR1 and CDR2: SGHVS, FNYEAQ. This CDR3 reads CASGTLSSYNEQFF. The CDR3 nucleotides read TGTGCCAGCGGGACGTTGAGCTCCTACAATGAGCAGTTCTTC.

The chain recombines TRBV15 with TRBJ2-3; the match to TRBD2 covers 7 bases. The CDR3 covers 16 residues. V lost 2 bases to trimming and J lost 0 bases; unmatched junction nucleotides: 5. CDR1 LNHNV and CDR2 YYDKDF come from the germline V gene (reference sequence). CDR3 amino acids: CATSRKKAGSTDTQYF. Here the CDR3 DNA reads TGTGCCACCAGCAGAAAAAAAGCGGGGAGCACAGATACGCAGTATTTT.

This chain links TRBV2 with TRBJ2-7; TRBD1 matches at 10 bases. This CDR3 spans 15 amino acids. The germline V gene encodes CDR1 SNHLY and CDR2 FYNNEI. V shed 5 bases and J 5 bases; nucleotides not matched to a gene: 9. CDR3 sequence (DNA): TGTGCCAGCAGTTATCCGGGACAGGGGAACGACGAGCAGTACTTC. This sequence encodes CASSYPGQGNDEQYF.

The rearrangement uses TRBV5-1 and TRBJ1-2, with a weak D call TRBD1 (6 bases). V dropped 3 bases and J dropped 2 bases, with 17 bases sitting between them. Germline values: CDR1 SGHRS, CDR2 YFSETQ. The CDR3 loop spans 16 amino acids. The CDR3 spells CASSSNPGGENYGYTF. Written as DNA, the CDR3 is TGCGCCAGCAGCTCGAATCCGGGGGGCGAGAACTATGGCTACACCTTC.